The present TCR beta chain was sequenced within a study of CD8+ T cells in alopecia areata. The V gene's germline CDR1 is MNHEY and CDR2 SVGAGI. The CDR3 covers 15 residues. V gave up 0 bases and J gave up 7 bases, with 10 bases separating them. The authors extracted RNA and reverse transcribed it into cDNA as the sequencing template. Profiling relied on immunoSEQ multiplex PCR, and the TCRdb table lists in-frame clones only, not all of them. The data contain roughly 99,000 clones, 80% to 85% of them singletons. The treatment: oral pan-JAK inhibitor, 5-10 mg twice daily. This chain uses TRBV6-5 with TRBJ1-6; D is possibly TRBD1 (5 bases). The receptor was isolated from a human donor with alopecia areata. Material: CD8+ T cells sorted from blood, obtained at week 24, from a patient treated with tofacitinib. The CDR3 DNA reads as TGTGCCAGCAGTTACTCCGGGACCGGCAATTCACCCCTCCACTTT. Translation: CASSYSGTGNSPLHF.